This TCR beta chain was found in a study of shared clonotypes between healthy human individuals. Findings and caveats of the study: Among the subsets, naive ones generally showed larger estimated richness than memory ones.

The CDR3 consists of 13 residues. Per germline, CDR1 ENHRY and CDR2 SYGVKD. Trimming took off 9 bases at V and 4 bases at J, with 15 bases between the two ends. Sequenced by immunoSEQ multiplex PCR; TCRdb stores in-frame clones only, minus some. The data show some 2.1 million clones, around 93% seen once. The naive CD8 population came from CD45RO-negative cells selected for CCR7, without terminally differentiated effector memory CD45RA+ cells. Within Nashville, Tennessee resided all donors, each a Caucasian adult. Points on this clone: Its antigen remains unknown.

The genes are TRBV10-3 and TRBJ1-2, with D possibly matching TRBD1 (6 bases). This TCR was sampled from a young man in good health. Some clones in this sample may be carry-over from other donors' samples. Sequenced: naive CD8+ T cells from PBMCs. The CDR3 DNA follows: TGTGCCATTAGGGGGACGGACCTCTATGGCTACACCTTC. It is translated as CAIRGTDLYGYTF.